This T cell receptor (beta chain) was sequenced during a study of graft-versus-host responses after intestinal transplantation. Background on the study: The transplants performed in recipients were multivisceral, liver-intestinal, or isolated intestinal. Each patient got anti-thymocyte globulin induction, then tacrolimus and steroids for around three years.

The CDR3 sequence is 14 residues long. Germline V lookup: CDR1 SGHKS, CDR2 YYEKEE (reference sequence). V lost 4 bases, J lost 7 bases, and 15 bases lay in between. Study-wide results and limits: GvH clones occurred in recipient marrow; some first appeared in ileum or blood. The study found high graft-versus-host to host-versus-graft clonal ratios in allografts of patients with graft-donor T cell macrochimerism.

On this clone: Its target is not known.

Clones were read by immunoSEQ multiplex PCR, and TCRdb kept only the in-frame ones, dropping some. Of about 47,000 clones in the sample, about 95% were seen once. This TCR came from a human patient who received an intestinal transplant, so some T cells may come from the graft donor. Sample: PBMCs, taken 330 to 350 days after intestinal transplant. The V gene is TRBV5-5, the J gene TRBJ2-1; D could derive from TRBD1 or TRBD2 (5 bases each). In DNA, the CDR3 is TGTGCCAGCAGCCTAGCCGGGACCGCTAATGAGCAGTTCTTC. It specifies CASSLAGTANEQFF.